This T cell receptor beta chain comes out of a study of early T cells in non-severe SARS-CoV-2 infection. On the study more broadly: Sequenced material consisted of bulk RNA (from unsorted whole blood), and chains were unpaired. Broader study findings: A preference for anti-spike CD8 responses marked VDJdb matching, which missed private and CD4 specificities.

Attachment of unique molecular identifiers to individual cDNA molecules was performed. TCRdb passed the 5' RACE reads through MiXCR, listing each CDR3 protein once. The table includes tens of thousands of distinct CDR3 sequences, about 12% detected once. This clonotype was seen many times. The antigen remains unidentified. Trimming took 1 base from V and 2 from J, leaving 7 bases between them. This CDR3 contains 14 residues. Per the germline V gene, CDR1 is SGHVS and CDR2 is FNYEAQ. The sample taken for sequencing was whole blood. This chain connects TRBV7-6 to TRBJ2-3; D gene ambiguous. The clonotype originates from an adult who was a healthcare worker with PCR-confirmed SARS-CoV-2 infection or an uninfected control (not recorded which). CDR3 in DNA: TGTGCCAGCAGCTTAGTGGCTATCACAGATACGCAGTATTTT. Amino acid sequence: CASSLVAITDTQYF.